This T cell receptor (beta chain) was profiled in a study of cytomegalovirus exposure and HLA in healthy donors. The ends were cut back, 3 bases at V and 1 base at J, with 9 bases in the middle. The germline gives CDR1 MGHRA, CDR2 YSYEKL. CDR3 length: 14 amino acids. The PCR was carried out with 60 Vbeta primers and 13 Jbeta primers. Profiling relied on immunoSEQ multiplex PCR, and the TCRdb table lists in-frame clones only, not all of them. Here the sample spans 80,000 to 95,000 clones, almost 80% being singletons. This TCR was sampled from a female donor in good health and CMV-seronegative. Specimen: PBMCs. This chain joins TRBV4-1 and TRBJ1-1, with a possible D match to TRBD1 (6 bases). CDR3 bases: TGCGCCAGCAGCCAGCTGACAGGGAACACTGAAGCTTTCTTT. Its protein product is CASSQLTGNTEAFF.